This T cell receptor (beta chain) comes out of a study of cytomegalovirus exposure and HLA in healthy donors. The germline gives CDR1 KGHSH, CDR2 LQKENI. The CDR3 loop spans 17 amino acids. V lost 2 bases, J lost 0 bases, and 14 bases lay in between. Researchers ran the PCR with 60 Vbeta and 13 Jbeta primers. Generated by immunoSEQ multiplex PCR, the TCRdb table keeps only in-frame clones and is missing some. The table has approximately 130,000 clones, over 75% seen once. About this clone itself: The target antigen is unknown.

Findings of the study overall: The study flagged 150 to 200 TCR beta chains as cytomegalovirus-associated. A few CMV-associated chains proved CMV antigen-specific in vitro. Being indistinguishable, some V segments were excluded, TRBV6-2 and TRBV6-3 among them.

The sample taken for sequencing was PBMCs. The receptor was isolated from a man aged 18 to 29 in good health and CMV-seropositive. This chain connects TRBV18 to TRBJ2-4, with D tentatively TRBD1 (6 bases). The CDR3 loop reads CASSPEGLRGAKNIQYF. CDR3 sequence (DNA): TGTGCCAGCTCACCAGAGGGGCTCAGGGGAGCCAAAAACATTCAGTACTTC.